These 27 T cell receptor beta chains originate from one sample sequenced in a study of cytomegalovirus exposure and HLA in healthy donors. Vbeta (60) and Jbeta (13) primers were used in the PCR. Measured with immunoSEQ multiplex PCR; TCRdb has only the in-frame clones, and not every one. The repertoire has about 140,000 clones, 60% to 85% of them found once; the top ten carry 2.5% to 3%. The sample consisted of PBMCs. The receptors originated from a male donor in good health and CMV-seronegative.

The chain joins TRBV11-2 to TRBJ1-2, with D maybe TRBD1 (5 bases). CDR1 and CDR2 (germline): SGHAT, FQNNGV. Trimming removed 1 base from V and 6 bases from J, with 6 bases in between. The CDR3 length is 12 residues. CDR3 amino acids: CASSLAGHGYTF. The CDR3 DNA reads TGTGCCAGCAGCTTAGCAGGGCATGGCTACACCTTC.

The J gene is TRBJ1-2, the V gene TRBV9; D remains ambiguous. Germline assignment: CDR1 SGDLS and CDR2 YYNGEE. The V gene lost 8 bases and the J gene lost 3 bases, with 17 bases spanning the gap. CDR3 length: 14 residues. The CDR3 protein is CASARREQYYGYTF. CDR3 nucleotide sequence: TGTGCCAGTGCGCGGAGGGAGCAATACTATGGCTACACCTTC.

The chain links TRBV29-1 to TRBJ2-7; possible D gene TRBD2, 6 bases. V dropped 4 bases and J dropped 1 base, with 17 bases sitting between them. The germline CDR1 and CDR2 sequences are SQVTM and ANQGSEA. The CDR3 sequence is 15 residues long. CDR3 nucleotide sequence: TGCAGCGTTGGAGGTGCGGCTAGCGCGTCCTACGAGCAGTACTTC. This sequence encodes CSVGGAASASYEQYF.

The rearrangement joins TRBV6-6 to TRBJ1-1; no reliable D call. The V end lost 6 bases, the J end lost 0 bases, and 8 bases lay between the germline ends. Per the germline V gene, CDR1 is MNHNY and CDR2 is SVGAGI (reference sequence). This CDR3 comprises 13 residues. Here the CDR3 reads CASRATVNTEAFF. As DNA, the CDR3 is TGTGCCAGCAGAGCCACAGTGAACACTGAAGCTTTCTTT.

The rearrangement links TRBV5-1 to TRBJ2-7; D might be TRBD2 (6 bases). V lost 2 bases to trimming and J lost 7 bases, with 16 bases between them. Germline lookup yields CDR1 SGHRS and CDR2 YFSETQ. This CDR3 has 14 amino acids. CDR3 region: CASSFGTALREQYF. The DNA of the CDR3 is TGCGCCAGCAGCTTTGGGACTGCCCTAAGGGAGCAGTACTTC.

The V call is TRBV12-5, the J call TRBJ2-1; 11 bases are shared with TRBD2. This CDR3 has 16 residues. V gave up 6 bases and J gave up 5 bases; unmatched junction bases: 9. Germline V CDR1 and CDR2: LGHNT, FRNRAP. This CDR3 is CASGPSGTSGHNEQFF. CDR3 nucleotides: TGTGCTAGTGGACCCTCAGGGACTAGCGGACACAATGAGCAGTTCTTC.

V gene TRBV25-1 combines with J gene TRBJ2-1, with 11 positions matching TRBD2. This CDR3 spans 14 amino acids. Germline assignment: CDR1 MGHDK and CDR2 SYGVNS. V gave up 6 bases and J gave up 7 bases; unmatched junction bases: 5. The DNA for the CDR3 is TGTGCCAGCAGGGTAGCGGGAGGGCGAAATGAGCAGTTCTTC. Translated: CASRVAGGRNEQFF.

The chain is built from TRBV7-2 and TRBJ2-1, with TRBD2 as a possible D gene (5 bases). The CDR3 spans 16 residues. Trimming removed 5 bases at V and 4 bases at J, with 18 bases between. Germline V CDR1 and CDR2: SGHTA, FQGNSA. The CDR3 sequence: CASSQEVQRRYNEQFF. The CDR3 nucleotides read TGTGCCAGCAGCCAAGAAGTCCAGCGGAGATACAATGAGCAGTTCTTC.

This chain links TRBV5-4 with TRBJ1-5; weak D call: TRBD1 (5 bases). Germline values: CDR1 SGHNT, CDR2 YYREEE (reference sequence). V was pared by 9 bases and J by 6 bases, with 25 bases between. There are 16 residues in the CDR3. The DNA of the CDR3 is TGTGCCACCCCACGGTTACGGGGCGGGGGACCTCAGCCCCAGCATTTT. It specifies CATPRLRGGGPQPQHF.

The rearrangement links TRBV5-4 to TRBJ2-7, with D possibly TRBD2 on 6 matching bases. CDR1 and CDR2 (germline): SGHNT, YYREEE (reference sequence). The CDR3 spans 13 residues. The V gene lost 0 bases and the J gene lost 7 bases, with 11 bases spanning the gap. The CDR3 protein is CASSLASGREQYF. The CDR3 region has the DNA TGTGCCAGCAGCTTGGCTTCGGGGAGGGAGCAGTACTTC.

This chain uses TRBV9 with TRBJ2-2; weak D call: TRBD1 (6 bases). The CDR3 length is 17 residues. Trimming pared 5 bases from V and 3 bases from J, leaving 20 bases between. Germline V gene lookup returns CDR1 SGDLS and CDR2 YYNGEE. DNA for the CDR3: TGTGCCAGCAGGCCAACTCTTCTACAGGGACACACCGGGGAGCTGTTTTTT. This sequence encodes CASRPTLLQGHTGELFF.

This sequence joins TRBV25-1 and TRBJ1-1; D is undetermined. The CDR3 totals 11 residues. The V end lost 4 bases, the J end lost 4 bases, and 4 bases lay between the germline ends. Germline V lookup: CDR1 MGHDK, CDR2 SYGVNS. The DNA of the CDR3 is TGTGCCAGCAGTGCGGGCACTGAAGCTTTCTTT. Translated, it gives CASSAGTEAFF.

The genes are TRBV5-8 and TRBJ1-5, with D unresolved. The CDR3 extends over 14 amino acids. Germline assignment: CDR1 SGHTS and CDR2 YDEGEE. Trimming left V 4 bases short and J 3 bases short, with 11 bases between. The CDR3 loop reads CASSLNRHNQPQHF. The CDR3 DNA follows: TGTGCCAGCAGCCTGAACAGACACAATCAGCCCCAGCATTTT.

This clone has only a few counts. V and J are TRBV30 and TRBJ1-4; D call uncertain. V was clipped by 2 bases and J by 4 bases, with 11 bases between them. The CDR3 contains 14 residues. Germline V gene data show CDR1 as GTSNPN and CDR2 as SVGIG (reference sequence). The CDR3 nucleotides read TGTGCCTGGAGTCGGGGATCTGATAATGAAAAACTGTTTTTT. The encoded protein is CAWSRGSDNEKLFF.

The chain couples TRBV5-1 to TRBJ1-1, with D possibly matching TRBD1 (5 bases). Germline-derived CDR1 and CDR2 are SGHRS and YFSETQ. The ends were cut back, 3 bases at V and 7 bases at J, with 22 bases in the middle. CDR3 length: 16 amino acids. CDR3 nucleotide sequence: TGCGCCAGCAGCTATCGTTACAGGACATCCACGGGTGAAGCTTTCTTT. Protein: CASSYRYRTSTGEAFF.

The chain carries TRBV30 and TRBJ1-1, with D maybe TRBD1 (5 bases). V was cut by 0 bases and J by 8 bases, with 19 bases left in between. This CDR3 contains 15 residues. Germline V gene data show CDR1 as GTSNPN and CDR2 as SVGIG (reference sequence). CDR3 DNA: TGTGCCTGGAGTGTTTCTCCGGCTCTCCGGGGGGAAGCTTTCTTT. Its translation is CAWSVSPALRGEAFF.

The chain has TRBV5-1 and TRBJ2-5; 12 bases are shared with TRBD2. The CDR3 is made up of 18 amino acids. Germline assignment: CDR1 SGHRS and CDR2 YFSETQ. With V trimmed by 4 bases and J by 0 bases, 10 bases remained unmatched. CDR3 amino acids: CASSAGTSGFPYQETQYF. Written as DNA, the CDR3 is TGCGCCAGCAGCGCCGGGACTAGCGGGTTTCCGTACCAAGAGACCCAGTACTTC.

Only one count was recorded for this clone. Here the CDR3 DNA reads TGTGCCAGCAGCGCCCCCGGGACTAGCTCTGGAAACACCATATATTTT. Translation gives CASSAPGTSSGNTIYF. The chain links TRBV9 to TRBJ1-3, with a weak D call TRBD1 (5 bases). CDR3 length: 16 residues. CDR1 SGDLS and CDR2 YYNGEE come from the germline V gene. The germline V and J ends were trimmed by 3 bases and 0 bases, with 13 bases remaining between them.

A note on this clone: The junction departs from germline at one end; a sequencing error may be responsible. The CDR3 spells CARSLWGTGDNYGYTF. DNA of the CDR3: TGTGCCCGCAGCTTGTGGGGGACAGGGGACAACTATGGCTACACCTTC. This chain uses TRBV5-6 with TRBJ1-2, with 10 bases identical to TRBD1. The CDR3 has 16 residues. The germline V gene has CDR1 SGHDT and CDR2 YYEEEE.

This clone appeared a single time. A read error may account for a junction end that differs from germline. The chain is built from TRBV27 and TRBJ2-3; tentative D call: TRBD1 (6 bases). CDR1 and CDR2 (germline): MNHEY, SMNVEV (reference sequence). The CDR3 runs to 16 residues. CDR3 in amino acids: CARSITGTSSTDTQYF. The CDR3, as DNA: TGTGCCCGCAGTATTACCGGGACAAGTAGCACAGATACGCAGTATTTT.

The CDR3 DNA reads TGTGCCAGCAAGGACCCCGTAGCGGGAGGCTCTCATGGTGAGCAGTTCTTC. It specifies CASKDPVAGGSHGEQFF. The V call is TRBV7-8, the J call TRBJ2-1, with 10 bases matching TRBD2. The CDR3 consists of 17 residues. The ends lost 7 bases at V and 9 bases at J; junction bases unmatched: 18. The germline CDR1 and CDR2 sequences are SGHVS and FQNEAQ.

This rearrangement joins TRBV6-1 to TRBJ1-2; 8 nucleotides match TRBD1. Germline assignment: CDR1 MNHNS and CDR2 SASEGT. This CDR3 has 15 amino acids. V shed 4 bases, J shed 3 bases, and the junction held 7 bases outside the gene matches. The CDR3 loop is CASSGQGQGYYGYTF. CDR3 sequence (DNA): TGTGCCAGCAGTGGGCAAGGACAGGGATACTATGGCTACACCTTC.

The chain couples TRBV30 to TRBJ1-5, with D unclear. The germline gives CDR1 GTSNPN, CDR2 SVGIG (reference sequence). The germline V and J ends were trimmed by 7 bases and 4 bases, with 11 bases remaining between them. The CDR3 consists of 12 residues. The CDR3 region is CALREGNQPQHF. CDR3 in DNA: TGTGCCTTAAGGGAGGGAAATCAGCCCCAGCATTTT.

The chain links TRBV11-2 to TRBJ1-1; 8 bases are a match to TRBD1. V shed 5 bases and J 0 bases; nucleotides not matched to a gene: 8. The V gene's germline CDR1 is SGHAT and CDR2 FQNNGV. This CDR3 has 16 amino acids. The CDR3 coding sequence is TGTGCCAGCAGCCCCCGAACGACAGGGGTGAACACTGAAGCTTTCTTT. This sequence encodes CASSPRTTGVNTEAFF.

Comment on this clone: The same CDR3 arises from other DNA sequences in this sample as well. The rearrangement links TRBV5-4 to TRBJ2-3; tentatively, D is TRBD2 (6 bases). Between the trimmed V and J ends, which lost 4 bases and 2 bases, there was a span of 20 bases. This CDR3 comprises 17 residues. Germline CDR1 SGHNT, CDR2 YYREEE (reference sequence). CDR3 nucleotide sequence: TGTGCCAGCAGCGGAGGGGACCAGATTCGACACACAGATACGCAGTATTTT. Amino acid sequence: CASSGGDQIRHTDTQYF.

This rearrangement joins TRBV25-1 to TRBJ1-1; TRBD1 is a possible D gene (5 bases). The V gene lost 6 bases and the J gene lost 4 bases, with 15 bases spanning the gap. The germline V gene has CDR1 MGHDK and CDR2 SYGVNS. This CDR3 is built from 14 residues. The CDR3 is CASSHIGVGTEAFF. Here the CDR3 DNA reads TGTGCCAGCAGCCATATAGGGGTAGGCACTGAAGCTTTCTTT.

This clone was detected only a few times. V and J are TRBV7-3 and TRBJ1-4; D call uncertain. V lost 0 bases and J 0 bases, leaving 5 bases between the germline ends. Germline CDR1 is SGHTA and CDR2 is FQGTGA. This CDR3 comprises 15 residues. For the CDR3, the DNA is TGTGCCAGCAGCTTAACGGGAGCAACTAATGAAAAACTGTTTTTT. It encodes CASSLTGATNEKLFF.